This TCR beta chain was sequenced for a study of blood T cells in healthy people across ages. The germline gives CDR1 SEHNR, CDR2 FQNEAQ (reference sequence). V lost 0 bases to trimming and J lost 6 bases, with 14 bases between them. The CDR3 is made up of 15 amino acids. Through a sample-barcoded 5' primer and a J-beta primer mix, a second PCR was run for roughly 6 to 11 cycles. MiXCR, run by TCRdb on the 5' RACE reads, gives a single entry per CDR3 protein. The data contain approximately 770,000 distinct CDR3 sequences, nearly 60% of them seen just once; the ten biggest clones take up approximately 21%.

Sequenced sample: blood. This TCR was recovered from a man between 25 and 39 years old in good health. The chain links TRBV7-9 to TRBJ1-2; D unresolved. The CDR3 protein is CASSLAQEAADGYTF. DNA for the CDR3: TGTGCCAGCAGCTTAGCTCAGGAAGCAGCGGATGGCTACACCTTC. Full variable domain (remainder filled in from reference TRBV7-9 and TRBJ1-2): DTGVSQNPRHKITKRGQNVTFRCDPISEHNRLYWYRQTLGQGPEFLTYFQNEAQLEKSRLLSDRFSAERPKGSFSTLEIQRTEQGDSAMYLCASSLAQEAADGYTFGSGTRLTVV.